The clone carrying this T cell receptor beta chain has only a few counts. Its antigen is unidentified. This sample was included in a study of cytomegalovirus exposure and HLA in healthy donors. Study background: The early release's HLA-typed donors yielded roughly 85 million unique TCRs. General study results and limits: According to the study, 150 to 200 TCR beta chains were cytomegalovirus-associated.

The PCR ran on 60 Vbeta and 13 Jbeta primers. Measured with immunoSEQ multiplex PCR; TCRdb has only the in-frame clones, and not every one. The data show under 150,000 clones, 77% seen once. Losses at the gene ends were 7 bases for V and 6 bases for J; bases not matched to a gene: 25. Germline loops: CDR1 MNHEY, CDR2 SMNVEV (reference sequence). The CDR3 is 19 amino acids. The chain employs TRBV27 and TRBJ1-2, with 8 bases identical to TRBD1. Sequencing was done on a sample of PBMCs. This sequence originates from a woman aged 55-70 years in good health and CMV-seronegative. The CDR3 protein is CASIKSGGQVVWNTNGYTF. CDR3 bases: TGTGCCAGCATAAAGAGTGGGGGACAGGTCGTATGGAATACGAATGGCTACACCTTC.